These T cell receptor beta chains were read from a single sample in a study of shared clonotypes between healthy human individuals. TCRdb's copy holds only in-frame clones and misses some; the assay was immunoSEQ multiplex PCR. The repertoire consists of about 2 million clones, with 85% to 95% occurring once and the leading ten covering 0.13%. Sequenced sample: naive CD4+ T cells sorted from blood. Receptors were obtained from a man aged 18 to 35 in good health. Both conserved end residues are part of each CDR3. The order of the fields is D gene, J gene, V gene, clone size, CDR3 DNA, CDR3 protein. D genes are given only for firm matches. Part of the rows lack a size; the others show once, few, many or a class for expanded clones.

D gene: TRBD1; J gene: TRBJ1-1; V gene: TRBV30; clone size: once; CDR3 DNA: TGTGCCTGCTCGGGACAGATGAACACTGAAGCTTTCTTT; CDR3 protein: CACSGQMNTEAFF
D gene: -; J gene: TRBJ2-1; V gene: TRBV7-2; clone size: -; CDR3 DNA: TGTGCCAGCAGCAATGGGGACCACTCCTACAATGAGCAGTTCTTC; CDR3 protein: CASSNGDHSYNEQFF
D gene: -; J gene: TRBJ2-3; V gene: TRBV6-1; clone size: -; CDR3 DNA: TGTGCCAGCAGTGAACGTTACAGGGCAGATACGCAGTATTTT; CDR3 protein: CASSERYRADTQYF
D gene: TRBD1; J gene: TRBJ2-2; V gene: TRBV6-1; clone size: -; CDR3 DNA: TGTGCCAGCAACCCGGGACAGGTAGTTACCGGGGAGCTGTTTTTT; CDR3 protein: CASNPGQVVTGELFF
D gene: TRBD1; J gene: TRBJ2-7; V gene: TRBV11-2; clone size: -; CDR3 DNA: TGTGCCAGCAGCTTAGGGCCTCCGGGACAGAGCTCCTACGAGCAGTACTTC; CDR3 protein: CASSLGPPGQSSYEQYF
D gene: TRBD2; J gene: TRBJ2-2; V gene: TRBV7-3; clone size: -; CDR3 DNA: TGTGCCAGCAGCGCCCCGGGACTAGCGGGGGGAACCGGGGAGCTGTTTTTT; CDR3 protein: CASSAPGLAGGTGELFF
D gene: -; J gene: TRBJ2-7; V gene: TRBV6-5; clone size: -; CDR3 DNA: TGTGCCAGCAGTCCCCCCTGGGGGGAGCAGTACTTC; CDR3 protein: CASSPPWGEQYF
D gene: TRBD1; J gene: TRBJ1-4; V gene: TRBV5-1; clone size: -; CDR3 DNA: TGCGCCAGCAGCCGTGCCGGGACAGATAATGAAAAACTGTTTTTT; CDR3 protein: CASSRAGTDNEKLFF
D gene: -; J gene: TRBJ1-2; V gene: TRBV25-1; clone size: -; CDR3 DNA: TGTGCCAGCAGTGAATATATCGGACACTCTGGCTACACCTTC; CDR3 protein: CASSEYIGHSGYTF
D gene: -; J gene: TRBJ2-1; V gene: TRBV9; clone size: -; CDR3 DNA: TGTGCCAGCAGCGTACACTACCGATCCGACAATGAGCAGTTCTTC; CDR3 protein: CASSVHYRSDNEQFF
D gene: TRBD1; J gene: TRBJ1-4; V gene: TRBV6-1; clone size: -; CDR3 DNA: TGTGCCAGCAGTCCTCAGGGGGCGGGTGAAAAACTGTTTTTT; CDR3 protein: CASSPQGAGEKLFF
D gene: TRBD1; J gene: TRBJ1-2; V gene: TRBV2; clone size: -; CDR3 DNA: TGTGCCAGCAGCCTCGTGGACAGGCCGGGGGTCTATGGCTACACCTTC; CDR3 protein: CASSLVDRPGVYGYTF
D gene: TRBD2; J gene: TRBJ2-3; V gene: TRBV7-2; clone size: -; CDR3 DNA: TGTGCCAGCAGCTCAGAACCGGGACTAGCGGGAGAAGACACAGATACGCAGTATTTT; CDR3 protein: CASSSEPGLAGEDTDTQYF
D gene: -; J gene: TRBJ2-5; V gene: TRBV18; clone size: -; CDR3 DNA: TGTGCCAGCTCACCTGGGGTGTTGGAGACCCAGTACTTC; CDR3 protein: CASSPGVLETQYF
D gene: TRBD1; J gene: TRBJ1-6; V gene: TRBV5-4; clone size: -; CDR3 DNA: TGTGCCAGCAGCACAGGGGAATCACCCCTCCACTTT; CDR3 protein: CASSTGESPLHF
D gene: -; J gene: TRBJ2-2; V gene: TRBV6-5; clone size: -; CDR3 DNA: TGTGCCAGCACCTCCTATGCGAACACCGGGGAGCTGTTTTTT; CDR3 protein: CASTSYANTGELFF
D gene: -; J gene: TRBJ1-2; V gene: TRBV15; clone size: -; CDR3 DNA: TGTGCCACCAGCAGGGGAAGGAATAGGGATGTCTACACCTTC; CDR3 protein: CATSRGRNRDVYTF
D gene: -; J gene: TRBJ2-1; V gene: TRBV6-5; clone size: -; CDR3 DNA: TGTGCCAGCAGTACGGGGAAGAATGAGCAGTTCTTC; CDR3 protein: CASSTGKNEQFF